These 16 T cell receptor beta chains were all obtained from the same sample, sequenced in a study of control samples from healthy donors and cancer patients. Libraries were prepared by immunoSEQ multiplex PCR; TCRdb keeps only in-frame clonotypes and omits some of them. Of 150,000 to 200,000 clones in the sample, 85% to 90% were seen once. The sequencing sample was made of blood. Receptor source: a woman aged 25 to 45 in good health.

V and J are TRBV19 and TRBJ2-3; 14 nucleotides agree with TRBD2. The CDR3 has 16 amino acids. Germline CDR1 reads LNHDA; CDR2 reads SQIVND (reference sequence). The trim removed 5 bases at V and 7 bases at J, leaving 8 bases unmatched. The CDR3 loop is CASSLGGTSGSHTQYF. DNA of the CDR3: TGTGCCAGTAGTTTAGGGGGGACTAGCGGGAGTCATACGCAGTATTTT.

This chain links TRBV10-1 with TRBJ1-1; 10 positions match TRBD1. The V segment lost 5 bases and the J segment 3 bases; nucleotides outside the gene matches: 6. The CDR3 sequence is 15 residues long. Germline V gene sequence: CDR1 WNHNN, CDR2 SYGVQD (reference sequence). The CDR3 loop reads CASSPRTGGDTEAFF. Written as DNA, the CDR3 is TGCGCCAGCAGTCCCAGGACAGGGGGGGACACTGAAGCTTTCTTT.

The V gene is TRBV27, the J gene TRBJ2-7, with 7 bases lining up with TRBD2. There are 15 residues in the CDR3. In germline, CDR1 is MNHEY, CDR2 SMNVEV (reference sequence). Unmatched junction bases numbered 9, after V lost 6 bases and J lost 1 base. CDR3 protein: CASSPSAGASYEQYF. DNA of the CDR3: TGTGCCAGCAGCCCCTCTGCGGGAGCGTCCTACGAGCAGTACTTC.

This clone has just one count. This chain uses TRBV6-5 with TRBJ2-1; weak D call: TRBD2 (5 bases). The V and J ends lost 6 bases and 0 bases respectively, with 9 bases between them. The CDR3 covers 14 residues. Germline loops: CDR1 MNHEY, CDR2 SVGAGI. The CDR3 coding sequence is TGTGCCAGCAGGAGGGAGAGCTCCTACAATGAGCAGTTCTTC. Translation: CASRRESSYNEQFF.

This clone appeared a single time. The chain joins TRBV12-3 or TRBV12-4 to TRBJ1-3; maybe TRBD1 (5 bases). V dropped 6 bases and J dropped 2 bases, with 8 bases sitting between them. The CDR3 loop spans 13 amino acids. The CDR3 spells CASRWGAGNTIYF. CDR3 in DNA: TGTGCCAGCAGGTGGGGCGCTGGAAACACCATATATTTT.

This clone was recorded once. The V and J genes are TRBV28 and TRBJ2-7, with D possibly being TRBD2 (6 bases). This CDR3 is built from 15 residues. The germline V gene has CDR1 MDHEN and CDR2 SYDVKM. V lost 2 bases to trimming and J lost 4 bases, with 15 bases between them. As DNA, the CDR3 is TGTGCCAGCAGTTTAGGGGGGTCAGGATTGTACGAGCAGTACTTC. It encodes CASSLGGSGLYEQYF.

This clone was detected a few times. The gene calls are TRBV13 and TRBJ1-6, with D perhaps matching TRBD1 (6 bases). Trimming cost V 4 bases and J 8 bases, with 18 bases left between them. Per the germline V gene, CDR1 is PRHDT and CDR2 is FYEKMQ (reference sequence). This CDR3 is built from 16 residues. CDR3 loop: CASSSHMGQRDSPLHF. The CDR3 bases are TGTGCCAGCAGCTCTCACATGGGACAAAGGGATTCACCCCTCCACTTT.

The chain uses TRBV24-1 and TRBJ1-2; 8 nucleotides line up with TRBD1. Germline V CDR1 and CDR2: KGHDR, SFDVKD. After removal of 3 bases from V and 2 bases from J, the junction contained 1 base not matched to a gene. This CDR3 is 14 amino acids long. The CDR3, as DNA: TGTGCCACCAGTGATCGGACAGGGAACTATGGCTACACCTTC. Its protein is CATSDRTGNYGYTF.

This CDR3 reads CASSDGHHSGANVLTF. DNA of the CDR3: TGTGCCAGCAGTGACGGACACCACTCTGGGGCCAACGTCCTGACTTTC. The chain links TRBV6-4 to TRBJ2-6, with D possibly being TRBD1 (5 bases). Germline-derived CDR1 and CDR2 are MRHNA and SNTAGT. V lost 2 bases to trimming and J lost 0 bases, with 8 bases between them. CDR3 size: 16 residues.

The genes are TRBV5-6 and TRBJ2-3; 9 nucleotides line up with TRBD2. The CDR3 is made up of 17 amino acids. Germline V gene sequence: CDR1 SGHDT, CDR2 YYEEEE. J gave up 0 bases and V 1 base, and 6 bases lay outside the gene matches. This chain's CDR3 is CASSLTSGSPSTDTQYF. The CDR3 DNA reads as TGTGCCAGCAGCTTGACTAGCGGGTCTCCTAGCACAGATACGCAGTATTTT.

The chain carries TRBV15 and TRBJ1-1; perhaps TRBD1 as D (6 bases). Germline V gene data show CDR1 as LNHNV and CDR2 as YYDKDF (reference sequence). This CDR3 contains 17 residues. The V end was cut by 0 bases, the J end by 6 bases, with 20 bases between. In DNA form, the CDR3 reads TGTGCCACCAGCAGAGATCTGCCCGTAGTCGGGGGCCCTGAAGCTTTCTTT. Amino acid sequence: CATSRDLPVVGGPEAFF.

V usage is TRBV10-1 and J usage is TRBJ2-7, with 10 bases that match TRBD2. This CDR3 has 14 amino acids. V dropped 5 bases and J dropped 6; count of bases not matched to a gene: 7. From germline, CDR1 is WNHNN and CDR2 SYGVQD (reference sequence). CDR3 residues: CASSTSGGECEQYV. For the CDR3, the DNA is TGCGCCAGCAGTACCAGCGGGGGGGAATGCGAGCAGTACGTC.

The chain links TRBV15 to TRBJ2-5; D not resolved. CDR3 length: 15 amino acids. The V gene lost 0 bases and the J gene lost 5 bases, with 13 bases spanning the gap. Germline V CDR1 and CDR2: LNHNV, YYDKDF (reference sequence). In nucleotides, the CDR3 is TGTGCCACCAGCAGAGATGGAGACTGGCGGGAGACCCAGTACTTC. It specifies CATSRDGDWRETQYF.

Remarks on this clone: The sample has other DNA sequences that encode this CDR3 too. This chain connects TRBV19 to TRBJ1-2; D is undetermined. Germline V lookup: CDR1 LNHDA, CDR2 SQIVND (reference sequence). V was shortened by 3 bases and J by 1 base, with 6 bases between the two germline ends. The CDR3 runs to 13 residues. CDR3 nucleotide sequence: TGTGCCAGTAGTATTCTCCTTAACTATGGCTACACCTTC. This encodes CASSILLNYGYTF. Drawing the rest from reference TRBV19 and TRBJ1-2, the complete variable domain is DGGITQSPKYLFRKEGQNVTLSCEQNLNHDAMYWYRQDPGQGLRLIYYSQIVNDFQKGDIAEGYSVSREKKESFPLTVTSAQKNPTAFYLCASSILLNYGYTFGSGTRLTVV.

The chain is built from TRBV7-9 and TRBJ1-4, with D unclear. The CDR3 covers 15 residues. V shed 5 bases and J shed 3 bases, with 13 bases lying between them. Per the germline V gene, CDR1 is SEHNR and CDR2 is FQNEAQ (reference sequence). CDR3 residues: CASSLGPQANEKLFF. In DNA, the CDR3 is TGTGCCAGCAGCCTAGGGCCTCAGGCTAATGAAAAACTGTTTTTT.

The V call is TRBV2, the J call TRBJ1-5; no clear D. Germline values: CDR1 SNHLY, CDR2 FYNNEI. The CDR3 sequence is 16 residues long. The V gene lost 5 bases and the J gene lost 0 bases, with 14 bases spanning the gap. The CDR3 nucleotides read TGTGCCAGCAGTCTTCGTTCCTTGTATAGCAATCAGCCCCAGCATTTT. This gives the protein CASSLRSLYSNQPQHF.